The 25 T cell receptor beta chains given below trace back to one sample, sequenced in a study of glioma-infiltrating T cells after dendritic cell vaccination. Profiled with immunoSEQ multiplex PCR; TCRdb holds only in-frame clones, not every one. The data contain approximately 90,000 clones, 85% to 90% of them singletons. The sequencing here drew on blood, taken before dendritic cell vaccination. These receptors were collected from a human donor with glioblastoma.

The V gene is TRBV11-1, the J gene TRBJ2-2, with D possibly being TRBD1 (6 bases). This CDR3 has 12 residues. V lost 6 bases, J lost 7 bases, and 9 bases lay in between. The V gene's germline CDR1 is SGHAT and CDR2 FQDESV (reference sequence). The CDR3 nucleotides read TGTGCCAGCAGTTCAGGGGTCGGGGAGCTGTTTTTT. Its protein product is CASSSGVGELFF.

The J gene is TRBJ2-7, the V gene TRBV5-1, with TRBD1 matching over 7 bases. The CDR3 has 13 amino acids. Germline V gene data show CDR1 as SGHRS and CDR2 as YFSETQ. Trimming took 4 bases from V and 3 from J; bases not matched to a gene: 4. The chain's CDR3 is CASSRGTDYEQYF. CDR3 DNA sequence: TGCGCCAGCAGCCGAGGGACAGACTACGAGCAGTACTTC.

This clone was recorded once. The chain employs TRBV19 and TRBJ2-5; possibly TRBD2 for D (6 bases). The V end lost 5 bases, the J end lost 4 bases, and 17 bases lay between the germline ends. CDR3 size: 15 residues. Germline V CDR1 and CDR2: LNHDA, SQIVND (reference sequence). CDR3 DNA sequence: TGTGCCAGTAGTCCCCGGGAGCCACCTAGAGAGACCCAGTACTTC. Amino acids: CASSPREPPRETQYF.

The chain joins TRBV5-8 to TRBJ1-6; no clear D gene. CDR1 is SGHTS and CDR2 is YDEGEE in the germline V gene. CDR3 length: 14 amino acids. With 1 base removed from V and 5 bases from J, the gap between germline ends came to 7 bases. For the CDR3, the DNA is TGTGCCAGCAGCTTGCTGGCGGATAATTCACCCCTCCACTTT. This translates into CASSLLADNSPLHF.

This clone was observed a few times. The chain links TRBV6-1 to TRBJ2-5; 7 nucleotides align to TRBD2. The CDR3 has 15 amino acids. Germline values: CDR1 MNHNS, CDR2 SASEGT. Trimming removed 4 bases from V and 1 base from J; junction bases left unmatched: 6. CDR3: CASSAFSSGQETQYF. The CDR3 region has the DNA TGTGCCAGCAGTGCCTTTTCTAGCGGCCAAGAGACCCAGTACTTC.

This chain connects TRBV27 to TRBJ2-7, with 12 bases fitting TRBD1. With 4 bases clipped from V and 6 bases from J, the junction kept 10 bases outside the gene matches. This CDR3 comprises 16 residues. Germline V lookup: CDR1 MNHEY, CDR2 SMNVEV (reference sequence). The CDR3 reads CASSSSGGQGAGEQYF. In nucleotides, the CDR3 is TGTGCCAGCAGTTCCTCCGGGGGACAGGGGGCTGGCGAGCAGTACTTC.

The CDR3 here is CASSETSGHIYEQYF. The CDR3 DNA reads as TGCGCCAGCAGTGAGACTTCGGGACACATTTACGAGCAGTACTTC. The chain links TRBV10-1 to TRBJ2-7, with D perhaps matching TRBD1 (6 bases). Trimming took 2 bases from V and 4 from J, leaving 15 bases between them. The CDR3 totals 15 residues. Germline CDR1 reads WNHNN; CDR2 reads SYGVQD (reference sequence).

The rearrangement uses TRBV29-1 and TRBJ1-1, with D hard to call. The V end was cut by 0 bases, the J end by 1 base, with 9 bases between. The CDR3 runs to 14 residues. Germline V gene data show CDR1 as SQVTM and CDR2 as ANQGSEA. DNA of the CDR3: TGCAGCGTTGAAGAACATGGAGGGAACACTGAAGCTTTCTTT. Encoded protein: CSVEEHGGNTEAFF. Supplemented by reference TRBV29-1 and TRBJ1-1, the full variable domain reads SAVISQKPSRDICQRGTSLTIQCQVDSQVTMMFWYRQQPGQSLTLIATANQGSEATYESGFVIDKFPISRPNLTFSTLTVSNMSPEDSSIYLCSVEEHGGNTEAFFGQGTRLTVV.

The chain carries TRBV6-5 and TRBJ2-4; possibly TRBD2 for D (6 bases). V lost 5 bases to trimming and J lost 4 bases, with 15 bases between them. CDR1 is MNHEY, CDR2 SVGAGI, per germline. The CDR3 runs to 15 residues. The DNA for the CDR3 is TGTGCCAGCAGTCCCGGGAGCCCATATAAAAACATTCAGTACTTC. Translating gives CASSPGSPYKNIQYF.

This CDR3 reads CAWSRTGTETDTQYF. Here the CDR3 DNA reads TGTGCCTGGAGCCGGACAGGGACGGAGACAGATACGCAGTATTTT. The V call is TRBV30, the J call TRBJ2-3; TRBD1 matches 8 bases. From germline, CDR1 is GTSNPN and CDR2 SVGIG (reference sequence). V was pared by 3 bases and J by 3 bases, with 8 bases of the junction left unmatched. CDR3 length: 15 residues.

The V and J genes are TRBV19 and TRBJ2-1; 7 nucleotides align to TRBD2. Germline lookup yields CDR1 LNHDA and CDR2 SQIVND (reference sequence). Germline trimming cut 6 bases from V and 4 bases from J; bases unmatched to any gene: 9. This CDR3 has 15 residues. This CDR3 is CASSFWGGTYNEQFF. The CDR3 DNA reads as TGTGCCAGTAGCTTTTGGGGGGGGACTTACAATGAGCAGTTCTTC.

The chain joins TRBV25-1 to TRBJ1-1; no clear D. The CDR3 has 13 amino acids. Trimming stripped 4 bases from V and 6 bases from J, with 12 bases between. The germline gives CDR1 MGHDK, CDR2 SYGVNS. The CDR3 DNA sequence: TGTGCCAGCAGTGTTGGAAACGGGGCTGAAGCTTTCTTT. As protein: CASSVGNGAEAFF.

The rearrangement joins TRBV7-3 to TRBJ2-1, with 7 bases fitting TRBD2. The CDR3 runs 16 residues. CDR1 and CDR2 from the germline V gene are SGHTA and FQGTGA. V lost 2 bases, J lost 0 bases, and 4 bases stayed unmatched. CDR3 sequence (DNA): TGTGCCAGCAGCTTATTGCGCGGGAGCTCCTACAATGAGCAGTTCTTC. Its translation is CASSLLRGSSYNEQFF.

The J gene is TRBJ1-2, the V gene TRBV5-8; D possibly corresponds to TRBD1 (6 bases). The V end was cut by 0 bases, the J end by 4 bases, with 10 bases between. The CDR3 totals 14 residues. CDR1 and CDR2 from the germline V gene are SGHTS and YDEGEE. The CDR3 bases are TGTGCCAGCAGCTTGGTTGGGGGCGGCTATGGCTACACCTTC. It yields the protein CASSLVGGGYGYTF.

This clone occurred once. The chain uses TRBV6-4 and TRBJ2-1; 13 positions agree with TRBD2. The CDR3 has 15 amino acids. The germline V gene encodes CDR1 MRHNA and CDR2 SNTAGT. V shed 6 bases, J shed 4 bases, and the junction held 3 bases outside the gene matches. CDR3 DNA: TGTGCCAGCAGCCAGGGACTAGCGGGGTACAATGAGCAGTTCTTC. Translation gives CASSQGLAGYNEQFF.

There are a few counts of this clone. The rearrangement joins TRBV6-5 to TRBJ2-3; D is uncertain. The germline V gene encodes CDR1 MNHEY and CDR2 SVGAGI. V was cut by 6 bases and J by 6 bases, with 16 bases left in between. CDR3 length: 14 residues. This CDR3 is CASSGGLEWDTQYF. CDR3 sequence (DNA): TGTGCCAGCAGCGGCGGCTTGGAGTGGGATACGCAGTATTTT.

The V call is TRBV5-6, the J call TRBJ2-7; D gene uncertain. Germline V CDR1 and CDR2: SGHDT, YYEEEE. Trimming left V 0 bases short and J 4 bases short, with 8 bases between. CDR3 length: 13 residues. CDR3 loop: CASSLGGFYEQYF. The CDR3 region has the DNA TGTGCCAGCAGCTTGGGCGGATTTTACGAGCAGTACTTC.

Remarks on this clone: The sample contains more than one DNA sequence encoding this CDR3. V is TRBV18 and J is TRBJ1-2, with D maybe TRBD1 (6 bases). The CDR3 covers 14 residues. Per germline, CDR1 KGHSH and CDR2 LQKENI. Trimming stripped 3 bases from V and 4 bases from J, with 12 bases between. The DNA for the CDR3 is TGTGCCAGCTCACCCTCACAGGGAGCCTATGGCTACACCTTC. Protein sequence: CASSPSQGAYGYTF.

The genes are TRBV25-1 and TRBJ1-2; tentatively, D is TRBD1 (5 bases). The CDR3 totals 14 residues. The V gene's germline CDR1 is MGHDK and CDR2 SYGVNS. The germline V and J ends were trimmed by 5 bases and 3 bases, with 13 bases remaining between them. The CDR3 coding sequence is TGTGCCAGCAGTAAAGGGGTGGGATACTATGGCTACACCTTC. The encoded protein is CASSKGVGYYGYTF.

The gene calls are TRBV5-4 and TRBJ1-6; TRBD1 matches at 9 bases. CDR1 and CDR2 (germline): SGHNT, YYREEE (reference sequence). This CDR3 spans 16 amino acids. The J segment lost 7 bases and the V segment lost 2 bases, leaving 7 bases of the junction unmatched. CDR3 DNA: TGTGCCAGCAGCTTCCGGGGACAGGGTGCGAATTCACCCCTCCACTTT. Residues: CASSFRGQGANSPLHF.

This chain links TRBV5-1 with TRBJ2-5, with D maybe TRBD1 (6 bases). CDR1 is SGHRS, CDR2 YFSETQ, per germline. The CDR3 extends over 14 amino acids. The ends were cut back, 1 base at V and 2 bases at J, with 9 bases in the middle. CDR3 loop: CASSLSGQQETQYF. The CDR3 nucleotides read TGCGCCAGCAGCTTGAGTGGACAGCAAGAGACCCAGTACTTC.

This clone showed up just once. The J gene is TRBJ2-6, the V gene TRBV19; the match to TRBD2 covers 7 bases. There are 15 residues in the CDR3. V lost 5 bases to trimming and J lost 1 base; unmatched junction nucleotides: 2. Germline V gene lookup returns CDR1 LNHDA and CDR2 SQIVND (reference sequence). The CDR3 DNA is TGTGCCAGTAGTTGGGAGGGGTCTGGGGCCAACGTCCTGACTTTC. Amino acid sequence: CASSWEGSGANVLTF.

The V and J genes are TRBV4-2 and TRBJ2-5; 11 nucleotides agree with TRBD2. This CDR3 contains 16 residues. Germline V gene lookup returns CDR1 LGHNA and CDR2 YNFKEQ. J was trimmed by 3 bases and V by 1 base; bases with no gene match: 4. CDR3 loop: CASSQVVSGGEETQYF. In DNA form, the CDR3 reads TGTGCCAGCAGCCAAGTTGTTAGCGGGGGGGAAGAGACCCAGTACTTC.

V and J are TRBV6-1 and TRBJ2-3; maybe TRBD1 (6 bases). The CDR3 runs 12 residues. Germline V gene data show CDR1 as MNHNS and CDR2 as SASEGT. The CDR3 region has the DNA TGTGCGGGGGCAGGGGCTGCAGATACGCAGTATTTT. Translating gives CAGAGAADTQYF.

The chain recombines TRBV27 with TRBJ1-2; D gene uncertain. Germline V gives CDR1 MNHEY, CDR2 SMNVEV (reference sequence). The V and J ends lost 2 bases and 6 bases respectively, with 16 bases between them. This CDR3 spans 15 amino acids. The CDR3 DNA reads TGTGCCAGCAGTTTACGGTTGGGAGGTGTAGATGGCTACACCTTC. It encodes CASSLRLGGVDGYTF.